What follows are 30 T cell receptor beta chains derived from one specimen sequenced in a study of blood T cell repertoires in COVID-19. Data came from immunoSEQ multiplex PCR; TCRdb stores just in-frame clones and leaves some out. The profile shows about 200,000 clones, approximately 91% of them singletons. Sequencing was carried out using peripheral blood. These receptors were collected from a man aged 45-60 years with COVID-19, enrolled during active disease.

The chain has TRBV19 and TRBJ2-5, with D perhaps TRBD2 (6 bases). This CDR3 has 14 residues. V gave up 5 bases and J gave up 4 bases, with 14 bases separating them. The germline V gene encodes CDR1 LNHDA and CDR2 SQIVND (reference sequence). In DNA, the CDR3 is TGTGCCAGTAGTTATGCGGGATTGCGAGAGACCCAGTACTTC. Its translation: CASSYAGLRETQYF.

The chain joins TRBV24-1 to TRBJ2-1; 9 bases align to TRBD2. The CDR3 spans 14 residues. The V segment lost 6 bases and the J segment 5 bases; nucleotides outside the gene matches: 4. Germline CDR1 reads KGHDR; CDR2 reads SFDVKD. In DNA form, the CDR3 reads TGTGCCACCAGTCCAGCGGGGGGTCACAATGAGCAGTTCTTC. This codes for CATSPAGGHNEQFF.

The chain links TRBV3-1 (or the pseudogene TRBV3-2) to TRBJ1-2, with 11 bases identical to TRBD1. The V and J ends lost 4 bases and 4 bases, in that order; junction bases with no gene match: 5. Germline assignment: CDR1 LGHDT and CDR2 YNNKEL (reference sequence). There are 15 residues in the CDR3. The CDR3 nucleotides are TGTGCCAGCAGCCCTCGGACAGGGGGCATCTATGGCTACACCTTC. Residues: CASSPRTGGIYGYTF.

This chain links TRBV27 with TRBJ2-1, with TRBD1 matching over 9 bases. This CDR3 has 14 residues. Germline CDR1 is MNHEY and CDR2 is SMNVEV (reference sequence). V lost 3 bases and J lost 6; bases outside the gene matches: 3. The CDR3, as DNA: TGTGCCAGCAGTTTCGGGACAGGGCCCAATGAGCAGTTCTTC. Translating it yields CASSFGTGPNEQFF.

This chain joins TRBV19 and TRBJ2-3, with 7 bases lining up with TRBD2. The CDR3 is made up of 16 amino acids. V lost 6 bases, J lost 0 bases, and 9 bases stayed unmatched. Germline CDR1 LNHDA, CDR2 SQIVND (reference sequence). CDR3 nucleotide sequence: TGTGCCAGTAGCCCGTCGTGGGGGGGAAGCACAGATACGCAGTATTTT. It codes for CASSPSWGGSTDTQYF.

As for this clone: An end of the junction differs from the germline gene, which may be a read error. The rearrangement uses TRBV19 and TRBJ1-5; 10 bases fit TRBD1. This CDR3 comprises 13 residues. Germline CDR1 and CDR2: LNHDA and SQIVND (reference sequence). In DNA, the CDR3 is TGTGCCAGCCGGACAGGGGGAAATCGGCCCCAGCATTTT. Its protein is CASRTGGNRPQHF.

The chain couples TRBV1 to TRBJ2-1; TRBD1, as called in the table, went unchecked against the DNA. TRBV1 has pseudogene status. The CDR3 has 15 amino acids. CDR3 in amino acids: CTSSQGGQSDNEQFF. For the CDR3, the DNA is TGCACCAGCAGCCAAGGGGGACAGAGTGACAATGAGCAGTTCTTC.

The CDR3 spells CASSPDGGQETQYF. The CDR3 region has the DNA TGTGCCAGCAGCCCAGATGGGGGCCAGGAGACCCAGTACTTC. This chain connects TRBV7-6 to TRBJ2-5; a weak D match, TRBD1 (6 bases). Germline V gene data show CDR1 as SGHVS and CDR2 as FNYEAQ. Trimming stripped 5 bases from V and 5 bases from J, with 15 bases between. The CDR3 extends over 14 amino acids.

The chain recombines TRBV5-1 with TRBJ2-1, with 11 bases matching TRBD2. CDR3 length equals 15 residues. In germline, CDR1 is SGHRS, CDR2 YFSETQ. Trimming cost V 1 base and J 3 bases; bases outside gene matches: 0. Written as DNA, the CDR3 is TGCGCCAGCAGCTTGCTAGCGGGAGGCTACAATGAGCAGTTCTTC. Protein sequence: CASSLLAGGYNEQFF.

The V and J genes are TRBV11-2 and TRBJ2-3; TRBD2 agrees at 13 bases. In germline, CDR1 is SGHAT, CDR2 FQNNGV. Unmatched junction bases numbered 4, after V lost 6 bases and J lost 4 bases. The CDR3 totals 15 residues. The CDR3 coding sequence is TGTGCCAGCAGAGAAACTAGCGGGGGGGCAGATACGCAGTATTTT. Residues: CASRETSGGADTQYF.

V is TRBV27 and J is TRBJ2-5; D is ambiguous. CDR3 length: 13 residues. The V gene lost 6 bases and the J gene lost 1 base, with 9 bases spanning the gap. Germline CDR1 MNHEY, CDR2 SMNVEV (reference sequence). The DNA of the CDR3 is TGTGCCAGCAGACCCAACAGCCAAGAGACCCAGTACTTC. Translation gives CASRPNSQETQYF.

CDR3 region: CASSQVWASEGNEQFF. CDR3 sequence (DNA): TGCGCCAGCAGCCAAGTTTGGGCTAGCGAGGGCAATGAGCAGTTCTTC. V and J are TRBV4-3 and TRBJ2-1, with D tentatively TRBD2 (6 bases). The CDR3 length is 16 residues. The ends were cut back, 1 base at V and 6 bases at J, with 16 bases in the middle. Germline V gene sequence: CDR1 LGHNA, CDR2 YSLEER.

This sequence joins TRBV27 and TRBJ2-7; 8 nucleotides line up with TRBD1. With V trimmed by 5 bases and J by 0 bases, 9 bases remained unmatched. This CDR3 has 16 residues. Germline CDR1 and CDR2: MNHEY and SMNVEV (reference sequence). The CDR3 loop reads CASSPGTGRSSYEQYF. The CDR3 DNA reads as TGTGCCAGCAGTCCCGGGACAGGAAGGAGCTCCTACGAGCAGTACTTC.

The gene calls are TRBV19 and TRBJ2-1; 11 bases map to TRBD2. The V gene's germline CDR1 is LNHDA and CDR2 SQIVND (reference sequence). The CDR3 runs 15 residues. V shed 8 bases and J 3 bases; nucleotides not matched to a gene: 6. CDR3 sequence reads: CASSRGTSGYNEQFF. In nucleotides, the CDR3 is TGTGCCAGTTCGCGGGGGACTAGCGGCTACAATGAGCAGTTCTTC.

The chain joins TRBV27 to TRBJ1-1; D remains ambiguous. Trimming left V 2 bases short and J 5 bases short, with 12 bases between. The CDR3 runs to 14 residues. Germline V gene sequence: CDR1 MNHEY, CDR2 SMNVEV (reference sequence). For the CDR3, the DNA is TGTGCCAGCAGTTTAGAGGGAGGCCGAACTGAAGCTTTCTTT. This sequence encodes CASSLEGGRTEAFF.

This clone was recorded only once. The CDR3 DNA sequence: TGCGCCAGCAGCTTGCTAGGGGGATCGTTGAGCACCGGGGAGCTGTTTTTT. The encoded protein is CASSLLGGSLSTGELFF. The chain couples TRBV5-1 to TRBJ2-2; TRBD1 is a possible D gene (6 bases). Trimming pared 1 base from V and 4 bases from J, leaving 17 bases between. This CDR3 is 17 amino acids long. Germline V lookup: CDR1 SGHRS, CDR2 YFSETQ.

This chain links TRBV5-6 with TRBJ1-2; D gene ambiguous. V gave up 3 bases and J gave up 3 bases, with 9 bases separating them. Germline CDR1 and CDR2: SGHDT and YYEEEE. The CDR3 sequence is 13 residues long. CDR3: CASSWRVDYGYTF. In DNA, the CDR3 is TGTGCCAGCAGCTGGAGGGTAGACTATGGCTACACCTTC.

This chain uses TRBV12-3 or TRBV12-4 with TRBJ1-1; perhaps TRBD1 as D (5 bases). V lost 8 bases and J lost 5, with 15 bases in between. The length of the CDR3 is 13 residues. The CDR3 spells CASCPQGGTEAFF. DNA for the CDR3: TGTGCCAGCTGCCCGCAGGGTGGAACTGAAGCTTTCTTT.

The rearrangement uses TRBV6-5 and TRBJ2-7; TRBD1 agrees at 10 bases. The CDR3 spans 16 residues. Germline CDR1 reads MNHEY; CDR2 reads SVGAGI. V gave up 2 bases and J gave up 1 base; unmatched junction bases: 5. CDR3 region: CASSYQPGQGSYEQYF. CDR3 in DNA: TGTGCCAGCAGTTACCAACCGGGACAGGGGTCCTACGAGCAGTACTTC.

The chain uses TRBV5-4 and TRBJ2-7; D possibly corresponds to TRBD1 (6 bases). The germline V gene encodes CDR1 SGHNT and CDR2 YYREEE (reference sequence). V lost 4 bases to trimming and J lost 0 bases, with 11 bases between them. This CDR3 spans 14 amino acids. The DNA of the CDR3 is TGTGCCAGCAGCCTTCGGGACACCTCCTACGAGCAGTACTTC. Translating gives CASSLRDTSYEQYF.

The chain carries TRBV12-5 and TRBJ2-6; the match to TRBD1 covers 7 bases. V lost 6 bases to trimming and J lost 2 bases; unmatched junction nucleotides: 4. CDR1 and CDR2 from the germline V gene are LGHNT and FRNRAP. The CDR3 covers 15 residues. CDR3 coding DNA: TGTGCTAGTGGCACTGGACAGGCTGGGGCCAACGTCCTGACTTTC. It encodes CASGTGQAGANVLTF.

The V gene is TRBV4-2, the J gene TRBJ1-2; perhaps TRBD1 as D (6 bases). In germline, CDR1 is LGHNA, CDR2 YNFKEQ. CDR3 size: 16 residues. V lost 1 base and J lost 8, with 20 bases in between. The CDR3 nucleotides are TGTGCCAGCAGCCAAGGCTCAGCAGGGGCGCCCCCCGGCTACACCTTC. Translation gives CASSQGSAGAPPGYTF.

The CDR3 bases are TGTGCCACCAGATGGGGTAGCGGGAGTGGGTATGAGCAGTTCTTC. The encoded protein is CATRWGSGSGYEQFF. The chain has TRBV6-5 and TRBJ2-1; 9 bases map to TRBD2. After removal of 10 bases from V and 8 bases from J, the junction contained 15 bases not matched to a gene. The CDR3 runs 15 residues. Germline values: CDR1 MNHEY, CDR2 SVGAGI.

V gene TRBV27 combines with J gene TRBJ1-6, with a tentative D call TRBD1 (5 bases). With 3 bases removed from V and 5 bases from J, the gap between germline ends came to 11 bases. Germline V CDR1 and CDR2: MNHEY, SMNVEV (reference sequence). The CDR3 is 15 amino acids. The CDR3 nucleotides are TGTGCCAGCAGTTTCTCCGGCAGGGATAATTCACCCCTCCACTTT. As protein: CASSFSGRDNSPLHF.

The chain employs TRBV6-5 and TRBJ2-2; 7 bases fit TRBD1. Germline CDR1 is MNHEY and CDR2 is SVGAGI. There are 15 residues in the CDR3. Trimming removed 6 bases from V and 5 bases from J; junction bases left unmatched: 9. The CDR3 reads CASSALTGTTGELFF. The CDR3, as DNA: TGTGCCAGCAGCGCTTTGACAGGGACGACCGGGGAGCTGTTTTTT.

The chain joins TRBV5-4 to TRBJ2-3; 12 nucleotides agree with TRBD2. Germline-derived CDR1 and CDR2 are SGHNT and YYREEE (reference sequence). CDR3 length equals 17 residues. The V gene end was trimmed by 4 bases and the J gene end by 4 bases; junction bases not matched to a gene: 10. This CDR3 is CASSPAPTSGGSDTQYF. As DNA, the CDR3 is TGTGCCAGCAGCCCCGCCCCCACTAGCGGGGGGTCAGATACGCAGTATTTT.

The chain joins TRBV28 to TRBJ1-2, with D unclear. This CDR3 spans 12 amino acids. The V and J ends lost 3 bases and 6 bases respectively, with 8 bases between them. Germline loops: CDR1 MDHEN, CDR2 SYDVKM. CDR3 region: CASSLAPHGYTF. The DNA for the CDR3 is TGTGCCAGCAGTTTGGCCCCACATGGCTACACCTTC.

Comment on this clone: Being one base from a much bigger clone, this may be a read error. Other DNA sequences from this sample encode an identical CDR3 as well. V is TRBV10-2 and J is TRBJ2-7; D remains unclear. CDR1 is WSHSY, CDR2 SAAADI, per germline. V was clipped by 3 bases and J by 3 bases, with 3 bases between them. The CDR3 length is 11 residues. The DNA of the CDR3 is TGCGCCAGCAGTGACAGCTACGAGCAGTACTTC. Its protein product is CASSDSYEQYF.

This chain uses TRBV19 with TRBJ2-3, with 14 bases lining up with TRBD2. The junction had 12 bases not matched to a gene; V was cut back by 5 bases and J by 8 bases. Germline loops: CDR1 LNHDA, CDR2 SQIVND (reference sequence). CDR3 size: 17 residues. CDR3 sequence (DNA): TGTGCCAGTAGTTCACCTGCGACTAGCGGGAGGGCTGCTACGCAGTATTTT. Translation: CASSSPATSGRAATQYF.

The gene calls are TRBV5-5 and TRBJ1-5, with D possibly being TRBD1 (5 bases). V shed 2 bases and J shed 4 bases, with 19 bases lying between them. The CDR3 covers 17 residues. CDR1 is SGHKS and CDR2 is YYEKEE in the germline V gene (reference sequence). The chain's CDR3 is CASSFGAGGAGNQPQHF. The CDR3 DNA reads TGTGCCAGCAGCTTCGGTGCCGGGGGTGCAGGTAATCAGCCCCAGCATTTT.